One sample yielded the 4 T cell receptor beta chains listed below, sequenced in a study of blood T cells in healthy people across ages. The second PCR ran about 6 to 11 cycles with a sample-barcoded 5' primer and J-beta primers. TCRdb re-analysed the 5' RACE reads in MiXCR, keeping a single row per CDR3 protein. The top ten clones hold more than 6% of a sample with 1.5 million to 2 million distinct CDR3 sequences, roughly 30% of them seen once. The sequencing input was blood. These receptors were taken from a woman younger than 45 in good health.

The chain links TRBV5-1 to TRBJ2-7; 7 nucleotides line up with TRBD1. V shed 6 bases, J shed 0 bases, and the junction held 15 bases outside the gene matches. Germline-derived CDR1 and CDR2 are SGHRS and YFSETQ. The length of the CDR3 is 17 residues. The CDR3 spells CASTAIGQAEGSYEQYF. DNA of the CDR3: TGCGCCAGCACCGCCATCGGACAGGCCGAGGGCTCCTACGAGCAGTACTTC.

This clonotype was seen a few times. The rearrangement uses TRBV7-6 and TRBJ2-1; D tentatively reads TRBD1 or TRBD2 (5 bases each). The length of the CDR3 is 15 residues. Looked up from germline, CDR1 is SGHVS and CDR2 is FNYEAQ. Trimming pared 4 bases from V and 2 bases from J, leaving 12 bases between. CDR3 in DNA: TGTGCCAGCAGCTCCGGGACGGCGGCCTACAATGAGCAGTTCTTC. Its protein is CASSSGTAAYNEQFF.

This clonotype was seen repeatedly, ten times or more. This sequence joins TRBV20-1 and TRBJ2-6; 8 nucleotides match TRBD2. CDR1 DFQATT and CDR2 SNEGSKA come from the germline V gene (reference sequence). The J segment lost 0 bases and the V segment lost 6 bases, leaving 13 bases of the junction unmatched. The CDR3 is made up of 18 amino acids. This CDR3 reads CSATPPAGALSGANVLTF. In DNA form, the CDR3 reads TGCAGTGCCACCCCCCCAGCGGGGGCCCTCTCTGGGGCCAACGTCCTGACTTTC.

This clonotype was detected many times. This sequence joins TRBV7-9 and TRBJ2-7; D is possibly TRBD2 (6 bases). V gave up 5 bases and J gave up 3 bases, with 14 bases separating them. The CDR3 consists of 14 residues. Germline CDR1 is SEHNR and CDR2 is FQNEAQ (reference sequence). This CDR3 is CASSPGLPDYEQYF. The CDR3 region has the DNA TGTGCCAGCAGCCCAGGACTACCTGACTACGAGCAGTACTTC.